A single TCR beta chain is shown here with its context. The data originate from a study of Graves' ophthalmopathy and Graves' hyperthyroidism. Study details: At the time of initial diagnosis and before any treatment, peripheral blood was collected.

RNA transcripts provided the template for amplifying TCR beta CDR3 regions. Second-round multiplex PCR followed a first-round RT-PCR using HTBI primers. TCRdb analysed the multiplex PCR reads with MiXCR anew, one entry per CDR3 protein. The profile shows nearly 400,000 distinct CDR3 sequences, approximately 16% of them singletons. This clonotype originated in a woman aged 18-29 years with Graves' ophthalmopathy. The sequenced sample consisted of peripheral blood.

CDR3 region: CATSSSGESTEAFF. CDR3 nucleotides: TGTGCCACCAGCAGTTCAGGGGAAAGTACTGAAGCTTTCTTT. This rearrangement joins TRBV15 to TRBJ1-1, with D maybe TRBD1 (6 bases). Trimming left V 3 bases short and J 5 bases short, with 13 bases between. This CDR3 has 14 amino acids. Germline V CDR1 and CDR2: LNHNV, YYDKDF (reference sequence).